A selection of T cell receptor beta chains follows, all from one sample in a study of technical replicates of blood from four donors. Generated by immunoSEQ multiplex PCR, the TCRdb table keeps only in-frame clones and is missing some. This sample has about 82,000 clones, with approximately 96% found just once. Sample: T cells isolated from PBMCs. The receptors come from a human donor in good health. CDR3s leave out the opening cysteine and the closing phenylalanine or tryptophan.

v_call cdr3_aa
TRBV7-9 ASSLIQGYT
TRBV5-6 ASSLFLTGTGSPYGYT
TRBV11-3 ASSLEGATNEKLF
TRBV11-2 ASSLERVSGANVLT
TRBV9 ASSVGGVETQY
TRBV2 ASSEAIGLAGASWANVLT
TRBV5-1 ASSSGWGDYEQY
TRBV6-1 AHGGGMRYEQY
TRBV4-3 ASSPGTGMFETQY
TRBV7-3 ASSPGQVNEQF
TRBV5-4 ASSLEAIAGELF
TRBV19 ASSPQGYDQPQH
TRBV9 ASSVVGGKRETQY
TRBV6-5 ASSYEGTSGYNEQF
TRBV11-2 ASSLWRGGGANVLT
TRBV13 ASSFPLTGNEQY
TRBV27 ASSLSAGAKVNEQY
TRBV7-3 ASSQRGTGASDTQY
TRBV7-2 AAPRQAQETQY
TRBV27 ASSPMGQTNYGYT
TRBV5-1 ASSWNGQPDTEAF
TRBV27 ASSLFSRAHRSNQPQH
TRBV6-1 ASRGGDNYEQY
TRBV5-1 ASGLAGGDNEQF
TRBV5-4 ASSFSAGLSYNEQF
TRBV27 ASSSTTDTYEQY
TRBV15 ATSRGKGAGDNEQF
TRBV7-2 ASSFGGLNSDTQY
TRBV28 ASSLGLTISYEQY
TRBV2 ASSELGGSGNTIY
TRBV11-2 ASSPPGGVYEQY
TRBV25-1 ASSTGERPQH
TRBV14 ASSQVKFYSNQPQH
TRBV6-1 ASRAGGEKLF
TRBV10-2 ASSPGTLNTGELF
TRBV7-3 ASSSPDSGANVLT
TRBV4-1 ASSQVLQGPNTEAF
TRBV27 ASRGATGVIGTDTQY
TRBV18 ASSPSVHGYT
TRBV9 ASSVATGTSYNEQF
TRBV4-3 ASSQDGSSYNEQF
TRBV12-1 ASIPRRDLSYNEQF
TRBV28 ASSLSRYEQY
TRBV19 ASRPTGNNQPQH
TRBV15 ATAGTGNGQY
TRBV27 ASSENRGEKLF
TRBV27 ASSRGTVYEKLF
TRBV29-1 SVRGTSMEQY